This T cell receptor (beta chain) was identified in a study of blood T cell repertoires in COVID-19. Study-level background: Samples of COVID-19 (acute and convalescent) were obtained from the United States, Italy and Spain. The cDNA or gDNA used as material had been derived from T cells, B-cell-depleted T cells, or PBMCs.

This clone has just one count. Trimming removed 3 bases from V and 8 bases from J; junction bases left unmatched: 8. The length of the CDR3 is 15 residues. The V gene's germline CDR1 is SEHNR and CDR2 FQNEAQ (reference sequence). The assay was immunoSEQ multiplex PCR, and TCRdb's table has in-frame clones only and misses some. The repertoire has approximately 250,000 clones, 83% of them found once; the top ten carry approximately 7%. The sequencing input was peripheral blood. The clonotype was recovered from a woman in her 50s with acute or convalescent COVID-19. The chain employs TRBV7-9 and TRBJ2-1; TRBD1 matches 9 bases. The CDR3 nucleotides are TGTGCCAGCAGCTTCCCGGGACAGGGTTCCGATGAGCAGTTCTTC. Translating it yields CASSFPGQGSDEQFF.